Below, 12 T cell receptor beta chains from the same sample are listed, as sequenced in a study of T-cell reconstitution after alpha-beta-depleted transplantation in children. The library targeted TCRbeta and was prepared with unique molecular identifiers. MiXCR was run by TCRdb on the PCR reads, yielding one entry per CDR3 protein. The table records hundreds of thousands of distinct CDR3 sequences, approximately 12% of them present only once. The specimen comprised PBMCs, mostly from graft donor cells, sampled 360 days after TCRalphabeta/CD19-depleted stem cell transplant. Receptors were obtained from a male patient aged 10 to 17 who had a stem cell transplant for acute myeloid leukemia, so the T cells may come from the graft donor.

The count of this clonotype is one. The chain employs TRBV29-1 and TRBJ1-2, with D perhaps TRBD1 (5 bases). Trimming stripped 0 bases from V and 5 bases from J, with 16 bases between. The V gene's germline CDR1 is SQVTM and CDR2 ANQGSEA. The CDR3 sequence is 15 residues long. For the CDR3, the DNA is TGCAGCGTTGAAGATCAGCCAGGAAAGGGGTATGGCTACACCTTC. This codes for CSVEDQPGKGYGYTF.

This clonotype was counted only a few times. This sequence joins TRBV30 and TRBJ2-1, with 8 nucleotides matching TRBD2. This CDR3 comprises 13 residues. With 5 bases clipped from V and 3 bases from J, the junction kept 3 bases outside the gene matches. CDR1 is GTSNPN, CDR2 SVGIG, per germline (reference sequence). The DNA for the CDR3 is TGTGCCTGGTTGACTAGCGACTACAATGAGCAGTTCTTC. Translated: CAWLTSDYNEQFF.

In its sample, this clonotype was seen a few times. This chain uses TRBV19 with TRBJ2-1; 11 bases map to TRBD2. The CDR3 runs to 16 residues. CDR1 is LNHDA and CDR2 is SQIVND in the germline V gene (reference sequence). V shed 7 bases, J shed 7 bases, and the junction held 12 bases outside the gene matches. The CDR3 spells CASTITSGRLLNEQFF. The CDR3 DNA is TGTGCCAGTACTATTACTAGCGGGAGATTATTGAATGAGCAGTTCTTC.

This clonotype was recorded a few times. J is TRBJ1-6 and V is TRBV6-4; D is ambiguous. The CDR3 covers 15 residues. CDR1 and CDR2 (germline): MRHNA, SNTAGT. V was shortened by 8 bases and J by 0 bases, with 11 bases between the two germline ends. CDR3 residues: CASSTTDSYNSPLHF. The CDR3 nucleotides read TGTGCCAGCTCAACTACGGACTCCTATAATTCACCCCTCCACTTT.

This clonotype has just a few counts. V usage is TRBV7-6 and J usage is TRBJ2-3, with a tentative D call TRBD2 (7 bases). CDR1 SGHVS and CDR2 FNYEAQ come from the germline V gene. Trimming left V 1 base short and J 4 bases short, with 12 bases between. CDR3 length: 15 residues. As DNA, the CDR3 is TGTGCCAGCAGCTTAGTGGGAGGGGGGCCAGATACGCAGTATTTT. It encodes CASSLVGGGPDTQYF.

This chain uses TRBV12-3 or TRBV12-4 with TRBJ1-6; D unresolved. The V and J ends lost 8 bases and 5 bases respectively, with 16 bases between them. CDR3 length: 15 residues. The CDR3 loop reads CASRWSAADNSPLHF. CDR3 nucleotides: TGTGCCAGCCGGTGGTCGGCGGCCGATAATTCACCCCTCCACTTT.

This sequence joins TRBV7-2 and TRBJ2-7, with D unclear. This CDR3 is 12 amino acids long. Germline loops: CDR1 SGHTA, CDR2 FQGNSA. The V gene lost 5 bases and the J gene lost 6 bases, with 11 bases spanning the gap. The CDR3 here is CASSLPSPEQYF. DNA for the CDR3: TGTGCCAGCAGCCTCCCGAGCCCCGAGCAGTACTTC. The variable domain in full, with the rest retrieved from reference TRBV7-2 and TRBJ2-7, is GAGVSQSPSNKVTEKGKDVELRCDPISGHTALYWYRQSLGQGLEFLIYFQGNSAPDKSGLPSDRFSAERTGGSVSTLTIQRTQQEDSAVYLCASSLPSPEQYFGPGTRLTVT.

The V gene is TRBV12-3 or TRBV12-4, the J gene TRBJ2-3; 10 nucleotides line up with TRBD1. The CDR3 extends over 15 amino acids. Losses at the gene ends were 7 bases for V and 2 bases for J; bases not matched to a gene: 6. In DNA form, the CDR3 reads TGTGCCAGCAACCGACAGGGGGCCTTCACAGATACGCAGTATTTT. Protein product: CASNRQGAFTDTQYF.

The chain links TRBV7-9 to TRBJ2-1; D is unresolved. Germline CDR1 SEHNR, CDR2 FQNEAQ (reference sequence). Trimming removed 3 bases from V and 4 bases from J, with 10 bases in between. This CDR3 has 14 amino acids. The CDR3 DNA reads TGTGCCAGCAGCTTCTTTCGACCTTACAATGAGCAGTTCTTC. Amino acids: CASSFFRPYNEQFF. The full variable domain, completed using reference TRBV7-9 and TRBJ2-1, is DTGVSQNPRHKITKRGQNVTFRCDPISEHNRLYWYRQTLGQGPEFLTYFQNEAQLEKSRLLSDRFSAERPKGSFSTLEIQRTEQGDSAMYLCASSFFRPYNEQFFGPGTRLTVL.

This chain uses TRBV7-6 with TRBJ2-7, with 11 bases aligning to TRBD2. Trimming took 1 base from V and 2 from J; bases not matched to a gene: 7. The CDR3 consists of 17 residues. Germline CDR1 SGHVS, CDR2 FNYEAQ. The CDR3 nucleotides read TGTGCCAGCAGCTTAGTTCTACTAGCGGGAGAACCCTACGAGCAGTACTTC. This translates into CASSLVLLAGEPYEQYF.

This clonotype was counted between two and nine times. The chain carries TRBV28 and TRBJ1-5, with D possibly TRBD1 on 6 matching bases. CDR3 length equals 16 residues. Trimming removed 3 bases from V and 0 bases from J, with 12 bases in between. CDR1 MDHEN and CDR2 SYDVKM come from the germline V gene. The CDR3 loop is CASSFGDNYSNQPQHF. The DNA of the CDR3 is TGTGCCAGCAGTTTTGGGGACAACTATAGCAATCAGCCCCAGCATTTT.

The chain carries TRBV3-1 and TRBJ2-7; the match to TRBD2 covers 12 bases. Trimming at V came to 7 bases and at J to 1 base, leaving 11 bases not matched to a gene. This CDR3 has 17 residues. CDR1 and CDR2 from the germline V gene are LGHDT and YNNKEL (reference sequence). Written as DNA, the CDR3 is TGTGCCAGCACCAAAGGACTAGCGGGATCCGGGTCCTACGAGCAGTACTTC. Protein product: CASTKGLAGSGSYEQYF.